Listed below are T cell receptor beta chains from one sample, sequenced in a study of shared clonotypes between healthy human individuals. Generated by immunoSEQ multiplex PCR, the TCRdb table keeps only in-frame clones and is missing some. The sample lists millions of clones, around 93% occurring once. Sequencing was done on a sample of naive CD8+ T cells from PBMCs. All receptors come from a man between 18 and 35 years old in good health. Some clones in this sample may be carry-over from other donors' samples. The CDR3 runs from the conserved cysteine through the conserved F or W. The D gene is left open where the match is weak. Not all rows give a size; the values are once, few, many and, for expanded clones, a class.

cdr3_aa: CASSQVLGALYYGYTF
cdr3_nt: TGCGCCAGCAGCCAAGTGCTGGGGGCGTTGTACTATGGCTACACCTTC
d_call: NA
v_call: TRBV4-3
clone_size: NA
j_call: TRBJ1-2

cdr3_aa: CASSEWGLATHTQYF
cdr3_nt: TGTGCCAGCAGTGAATGGGGTTTGGCGACGCATACGCAGTATTTT
d_call: NA
v_call: TRBV6-1
clone_size: once
j_call: TRBJ2-3

cdr3_aa: CATSRDSSQPQHF
cdr3_nt: TGTGCCACCAGCAGAGATTCGAGTCAGCCCCAGCATTTT
d_call: NA
v_call: TRBV15
clone_size: NA
j_call: TRBJ1-5

cdr3_aa: CASSLGWGTDNYNEQFF
cdr3_nt: TGTGCCAGCAGTCTTGGATGGGGGACAGATAACTACAATGAGCAGTTCTTC
d_call: TRBD1
v_call: TRBV25-1
clone_size: NA
j_call: TRBJ2-1

cdr3_aa: CASSLGSGISGYTF
cdr3_nt: TGCGCCAGCAGCTTGGGGTCGGGAATCTCTGGCTACACCTTC
d_call: NA
v_call: TRBV5-1
clone_size: NA
j_call: TRBJ1-2

cdr3_aa: CASSSRTGVRPEAFF
cdr3_nt: TGTGCCAGTAGTTCCCGAACAGGGGTAAGGCCTGAAGCTTTCTTT
d_call: TRBD1
v_call: TRBV19
clone_size: NA
j_call: TRBJ1-1

cdr3_aa: CASMGHVGAIEQFF
cdr3_nt: TGTGCCAGCATGGGACACGTGGGGGCTATTGAGCAGTTCTTC
d_call: NA
v_call: TRBV6-5
clone_size: NA
j_call: TRBJ2-1

cdr3_aa: CASSFPGRDEQFF
cdr3_nt: TGCGCCAGCAGCTTTCCCGGTAGGGATGAGCAGTTCTTC
d_call: NA
v_call: TRBV5-1
clone_size: NA
j_call: TRBJ2-1

cdr3_aa: CASSPSGSHEQYF
cdr3_nt: TGTGCCAGCAGCCCTAGCGGGAGCCACGAGCAGTACTTC
d_call: TRBD2
v_call: TRBV13
clone_size: NA
j_call: TRBJ2-7

cdr3_aa: CASSSHTGELFF
cdr3_nt: TGTGCCAGCAGTTCCCACACCGGGGAGCTGTTTTTT
d_call: NA
v_call: TRBV27
clone_size: NA
j_call: TRBJ2-2

cdr3_aa: CASTLGRGKTEAFF
cdr3_nt: TGTGCCAGCACCCTCGGGAGGGGAAAAACTGAAGCTTTCTTT
d_call: NA
v_call: TRBV6-5
clone_size: NA
j_call: TRBJ1-1

cdr3_aa: CASSLRQGVYNEQFF
cdr3_nt: TGTGCCAGCAGTCTCCGACAGGGCGTCTACAATGAGCAGTTCTTC
d_call: TRBD1
v_call: TRBV27
clone_size: NA
j_call: TRBJ2-1

cdr3_aa: CASSEAVDYGYTF
cdr3_nt: TGTGCCAGCAGCGAGGCGGTGGACTATGGCTACACCTTC
d_call: NA
v_call: TRBV9
clone_size: NA
j_call: TRBJ1-2

cdr3_aa: CASSLERGTEAFF
cdr3_nt: TGTGCCAGCAGCTTGGAAAGGGGTACTGAAGCTTTCTTT
d_call: NA
v_call: TRBV5-6
clone_size: NA
j_call: TRBJ1-1

cdr3_aa: CASLQAGYYEQYF
cdr3_nt: TGTGCCAGCCTCCAGGCGGGATACTACGAGCAGTACTTC
d_call: NA
v_call: TRBV7-9
clone_size: NA
j_call: TRBJ2-7

cdr3_aa: CASSYSGGNRAEQYF
cdr3_nt: TGTGCCAGCAGTTACTCAGGAGGGAATCGAGCCGAGCAGTACTTC
d_call: NA
v_call: TRBV6-5
clone_size: NA
j_call: TRBJ2-7

cdr3_aa: CASSLVVRENTEAFF
cdr3_nt: TGCGCCAGCAGCTTGGTAGTCAGAGAGAACACTGAAGCTTTCTTT
d_call: NA
v_call: TRBV5-1
clone_size: NA
j_call: TRBJ1-1

cdr3_aa: CASSYAGTMNTEAFF
cdr3_nt: TGTGCCAGCAGTTATGCAGGGACCATGAACACTGAAGCTTTCTTT
d_call: NA
v_call: TRBV27
clone_size: NA
j_call: TRBJ1-1

cdr3_aa: CASRYREGNQPQHF
cdr3_nt: TGTGCCAGCAGATACAGGGAAGGCAATCAGCCCCAGCATTTT
d_call: NA
v_call: TRBV6-5
clone_size: few
j_call: TRBJ1-5

cdr3_aa: CASSLVSGYSYNEQFF
cdr3_nt: TGTGCCAGCAGCTTAGTTTCAGGGTATTCCTACAATGAGCAGTTCTTC
d_call: NA
v_call: TRBV7-6
clone_size: NA
j_call: TRBJ2-1

cdr3_aa: CASSSTRGGYEQYF
cdr3_nt: TGTGCCAGCAGCTCCACCCGAGGGGGCTACGAGCAGTACTTC
d_call: NA
v_call: TRBV7-8
clone_size: NA
j_call: TRBJ2-7

cdr3_aa: CAVAGDNTGELFF
cdr3_nt: TGTGCCGTGGCGGGAGATAACACCGGGGAGCTGTTTTTT
d_call: TRBD2
v_call: TRBV28
clone_size: NA
j_call: TRBJ2-2

cdr3_aa: CASSFFRGAYGYTF
cdr3_nt: TGTGCCAGCAGTTTTTTCAGGGGGGCCTATGGCTACACCTTC
d_call: TRBD1
v_call: TRBV28
clone_size: NA
j_call: TRBJ1-2

cdr3_aa: CSVEPQTGRPAHGNYGYTF
cdr3_nt: TGCAGCGTTGAACCCCAAACAGGAAGGCCTGCCCACGGCAACTATGGCTACACCTTC
d_call: NA
v_call: TRBV29-1
clone_size: once
j_call: TRBJ1-2

cdr3_aa: CASSGYSGTETSNQETQYF
cdr3_nt: TGCGCCAGCAGCGGCTACTCCGGGACAGAAACTTCCAACCAAGAGACCCAGTACTTC
d_call: TRBD1
v_call: TRBV5-1
clone_size: NA
j_call: TRBJ2-5

cdr3_aa: CASSVTGNGANVLTF
cdr3_nt: TGCGCCAGCAGCGTTACAGGGAACGGGGCCAACGTCCTGACTTTC
d_call: NA
v_call: TRBV5-1
clone_size: NA
j_call: TRBJ2-6